One sample yielded the 17 T cell receptor beta chains listed below, sequenced in a study of control samples from healthy donors and cancer patients. Generated by immunoSEQ multiplex PCR, the TCRdb table keeps only in-frame clones and is missing some. The sample has approximately 100,000 clones; around nine tenths are singletons. The sequencing sample was made of blood. Source of these receptors: a human donor in good health. The donor label of this sample is uncertain.

CDR3 nucleotides: TGTGCCAGCAGACCGGGACAGGGTGCGAGAGGGGCCAACGTCCTGACTTTC. This translates into CASRPGQGARGANVLTF. The V call is TRBV9, the J call TRBJ2-6, with TRBD1 matching over 9 bases. Germline V gene sequence: CDR1 SGDLS, CDR2 YYNGEE. This CDR3 is built from 17 residues. With V trimmed by 5 bases and J by 4 bases, 10 bases remained unmatched.

This chain uses TRBV28 with TRBJ1-2, with D unresolved. There are 13 residues in the CDR3. CDR1 is MDHEN and CDR2 is SYDVKM in the germline V gene. The germline V and J ends were trimmed by 4 bases and 8 bases, with 14 bases remaining between them. The CDR3: CASSWGGARGYTF. CDR3 in DNA: TGTGCCAGCAGTTGGGGTGGCGCGCGAGGCTACACCTTC.

This clone came up once. This chain uses TRBV3-1 (or the pseudogene TRBV3-2) with TRBJ1-1; 9 bases align to TRBD1. The CDR3 has 16 residues. Germline loops: CDR1 LGHDT, CDR2 YNNKEL (reference sequence). V lost 6 bases and J lost 5; bases outside the gene matches: 13. The CDR3 region is CASSKSGGQGRTEAFF. CDR3 coding DNA: TGTGCCAGCAGTAAATCCGGAGGACAGGGGAGGACTGAAGCTTTCTTT.

The chain carries TRBV7-2 and TRBJ2-3, with D perhaps assigned TRBD1 or TRBD2 (5 bases each). The V and J ends lost 5 bases and 1 base respectively, with 13 bases between them. There are 15 residues in the CDR3. In germline, CDR1 is SGHTA, CDR2 FQGNSA. CDR3 region: CASSQGVSGTDTQYF. Here the CDR3 DNA reads TGTGCCAGCAGCCAAGGGGTTAGCGGCACAGATACGCAGTATTTT.

This chain connects TRBV9 to TRBJ2-3, with 10 nucleotides matching TRBD2. Germline values: CDR1 SGDLS, CDR2 YYNGEE. This CDR3 contains 15 residues. The J segment lost 11 bases and the V segment lost 4 bases, leaving 13 bases of the junction unmatched. The chain's CDR3 is CASSPSSSGGPVQYF. In DNA, the CDR3 is TGTGCCAGCAGCCCTTCTTCTAGCGGGGGCCCCGTGCAGTATTTT.

This chain connects TRBV7-2 to TRBJ1-6; TRBD1 might be the D (5 bases). The CDR3 runs 16 residues. Trimming cost V 5 bases and J 7 bases, with 18 bases left between them. Looked up from germline, CDR1 is SGHTA and CDR2 is FQGNSA. In DNA form, the CDR3 reads TGTGCCAGCAGCCCCCGGGCAGTGGGGACGAATTCACCCCTCCACTTT. Its protein product is CASSPRAVGTNSPLHF.

The chain uses TRBV6-5 and TRBJ2-4; perhaps D is TRBD1 or TRBD2 (5 bases each). The CDR3 length is 14 residues. Trimming shortened V by 2 bases and J by 3 bases, and 8 bases separated the two germline ends. Germline assignment: CDR1 MNHEY and CDR2 SVGAGI. This CDR3 reads CASSYPGSKNIQYF. The CDR3 DNA reads as TGTGCCAGCAGTTACCCAGGGAGCAAAAACATTCAGTACTTC.

This chain links TRBV9 with TRBJ1-2, with D possibly matching TRBD1 (5 bases). This CDR3 is 14 amino acids long. The germline CDR1 and CDR2 sequences are SGDLS and YYNGEE. V lost 3 bases to trimming and J lost 5 bases, with 14 bases between them. The CDR3 loop is CASSGHGKGYGYTF. In DNA form, the CDR3 reads TGTGCCAGCAGCGGACACGGAAAGGGGTATGGCTACACCTTC.

The chain combines TRBV6-6 with TRBJ1-5; 7 nucleotides match TRBD1. This CDR3 contains 15 residues. Germline V gives CDR1 MNHNY, CDR2 SVGAGI (reference sequence). The V and J ends lost 5 bases and 3 bases, in that order; junction bases with no gene match: 7. CDR3 protein: CASSRGQLLNQPQHF. CDR3 DNA: TGTGCCAGCAGTAGGGGACAGCTACTCAATCAGCCCCAGCATTTT.

The chain couples TRBV5-1 to TRBJ2-1; D possibly corresponds to TRBD2 (6 bases). The CDR3 sequence is 16 residues long. V lost 0 bases and J lost 4, with 14 bases in between. Germline-derived CDR1 and CDR2 are SGHRS and YFSETQ. The DNA for the CDR3 is TGCGCCAGCAGCTTGGGTGGAGGGGTGAAATACAATGAGCAGTTCTTC. Its protein product is CASSLGGGVKYNEQFF. The whole variable domain, filled in from reference TRBV5-1 and TRBJ2-1, reads KAGVTQTPRYLIKTRGQQVTLSCSPISGHRSVSWYQQTPGQGLQFLFEYFSETQRNKGNFPGRFSGRQFSNSRSEMNVSTLELGDSALYLCASSLGGGVKYNEQFFGPGTRLTVL.

This clone showed up just once. The chain joins TRBV30 to TRBJ2-1; D gene ambiguous. CDR3 length: 10 amino acids. The V and J ends lost 3 bases and 6 bases respectively, with 3 bases between them. CDR1 is GTSNPN and CDR2 is SVGIG in the germline V gene (reference sequence). In nucleotides, the CDR3 is TGTGCCTGGAGCCTCAATGAGCAGTTCTTC. Its protein product is CAWSLNEQFF.

The gene calls are TRBV19 and TRBJ2-7, with 11 bases aligning to TRBD1. The CDR3 contains 15 residues. The germline CDR1 and CDR2 sequences are LNHDA and SQIVND (reference sequence). After removal of 6 bases from V and 0 bases from J, the junction contained 4 bases not matched to a gene. CDR3 nucleotide sequence: TGTGCCAGTAGCGGGACAGGGGGGTACTCCTACGAGCAGTACTTC. The encoded protein is CASSGTGGYSYEQYF.

The chain carries TRBV5-4 and TRBJ2-7, with 10 bases fitting TRBD1. Unmatched junction bases numbered 2, after V lost 3 bases and J lost 2 bases. Germline CDR1 and CDR2: SGHNT and YYREEE (reference sequence). This CDR3 has 14 residues. This chain's CDR3 is CASSYGTGAYEQYV. For the CDR3, the DNA is TGTGCCAGCAGCTACGGGACAGGGGCCTACGAGCAGTACGTC.

The CDR3 loop is CASSYSGISGNTIYF. The CDR3 DNA is TGTGCCAGCAGTTACTCAGGGATCTCTGGAAACACCATATATTTT. The chain has TRBV6-5 and TRBJ1-3, with D hard to call. The CDR3 spans 15 residues. V dropped 0 bases and J dropped 0 bases, with 6 bases sitting between them. Germline assignment: CDR1 MNHEY and CDR2 SVGAGI.

This clone came up a few times. CDR3 loop: CASKENYGYTF. CDR3 DNA sequence: TGTGCCAGCAAGGAGAACTATGGCTACACCTTC. The chain carries TRBV28 and TRBJ1-2, with D hard to call. Per the germline V gene, CDR1 is MDHEN and CDR2 is SYDVKM. The V end was cut by 7 bases, the J end by 2 bases, with 5 bases between. There are 11 residues in the CDR3.

This chain uses TRBV19 with TRBJ2-7, with a tentative D call TRBD2 (5 bases). Germline lookup yields CDR1 LNHDA and CDR2 SQIVND (reference sequence). The CDR3 contains 13 residues. Between the trimmed V and J ends, which lost 5 bases and 5 bases, there was a span of 13 bases. In DNA, the CDR3 is TGTGCCAGTAGTGCCGGACTTGGGGACGAGCAGTACTTC. Translation: CASSAGLGDEQYF.

CDR3 DNA: TGTGCCAGCAGTTTATCGACAGGGGGATCCTACGAGCAGTACTTC. Its translation is CASSLSTGGSYEQYF. The chain joins TRBV27 to TRBJ2-7; 9 bases are a match to TRBD1. Germline V gives CDR1 MNHEY, CDR2 SMNVEV (reference sequence). With 0 bases clipped from V and 1 base from J, the junction kept 1 base outside the gene matches. The CDR3 runs 15 residues.